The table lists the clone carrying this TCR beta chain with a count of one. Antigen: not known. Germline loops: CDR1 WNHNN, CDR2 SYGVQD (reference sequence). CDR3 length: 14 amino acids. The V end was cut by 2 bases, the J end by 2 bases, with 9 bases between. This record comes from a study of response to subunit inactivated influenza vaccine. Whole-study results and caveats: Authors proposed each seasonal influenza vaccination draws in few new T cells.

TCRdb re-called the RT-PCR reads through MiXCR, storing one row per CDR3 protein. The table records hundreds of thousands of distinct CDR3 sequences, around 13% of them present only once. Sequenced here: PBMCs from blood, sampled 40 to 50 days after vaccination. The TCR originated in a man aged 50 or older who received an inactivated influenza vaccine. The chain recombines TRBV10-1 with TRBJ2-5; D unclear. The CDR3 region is CASSETEAQETQYF. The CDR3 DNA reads TGCGCCAGCAGTGAGACGGAAGCTCAAGAGACCCAGTACTTC.